This T cell receptor (beta chain) was recorded in a study of shared clonotypes between healthy human individuals. Background on the study: Each donor's CD4 naive and CD4 memory cells filled three plates apiece, CD8 naive two, and CD8 memory one. General study findings and limits: Generally, naive subsets (rather than memory subsets) showed larger estimated richness.

The CDR3 length is 15 residues. The germline gives CDR1 SGHTA, CDR2 FQGNSA. V shed 1 base and J shed 0 bases, with 9 bases lying between them. Turning to this clone: Its antigen is undetermined.

The donors, all of them Caucasian adults, lived in Nashville, Tennessee. Researchers partitioned CD4+ cells into CD45RA+ naive and CD45RA-negative memory subsets. Produced via immunoSEQ multiplex PCR; TCRdb's table is partial and in-frame only. The sample contains about 1.5 million clones, roughly 96% of which appear only once. This chain connects TRBV7-2 to TRBJ1-2, with D unclear. This TCR was recovered from a man aged 25-45 years in good health. What was sequenced was naive CD4+ T cells sorted from blood. Documented subset: CD45RA+ positively selected. CDR3 residues: CASSLVPTTNYGYTF. In DNA form, the CDR3 reads TGTGCCAGCAGCTTAGTCCCCACCACTAACTATGGCTACACCTTC.